Presented here are 4 T cell receptor beta chains from one specimen sequenced in a study of blood T cell repertoires in COVID-19. Assay used: immunoSEQ multiplex PCR; TCRdb lists only in-frame clones, some missing. The repertoire holds fewer than 200,000 clones, with 76% as singletons. Input material: peripheral blood. These receptors were collected from a woman aged 45 to 65 with active or convalescent COVID-19.

This clone was recorded once. The rearrangement uses TRBV7-9 and TRBJ2-7; 10 nucleotides align to TRBD1. The germline V gene encodes CDR1 SEHNR and CDR2 FQNEAQ (reference sequence). The J segment lost 4 bases and the V segment lost 7 bases, leaving 7 bases of the junction unmatched. This CDR3 has 14 residues. In nucleotides, the CDR3 is TGTGCCAGCAACTCCGGGACAGGGGATTACGAGCAGTACTTC. Its translation: CASNSGTGDYEQYF.

This chain joins TRBV7-8 and TRBJ2-1; 9 bases are a match to TRBD2. The V gene end was trimmed by 2 bases and the J gene end by 7 bases; junction bases not matched to a gene: 6. The CDR3 is 15 residues long. Germline CDR1 and CDR2: SGHVS and FQNEAQ. The DNA for the CDR3 is TGTGCCAGCAGCTTAACGGCGGGGGGGCGAAATGAGCAGTTCTTC. This gives the protein CASSLTAGGRNEQFF.

This sequence joins TRBV3-1 (or the pseudogene TRBV3-2) and TRBJ1-2; 8 bases are shared with TRBD1. The CDR3 covers 15 residues. Germline CDR1 is LGHDT and CDR2 is YNNKEL (reference sequence). The V and J ends lost 1 base and 4 bases, in that order; junction bases with no gene match: 5. The CDR3 is CASSQGTGSLYGYTF. Written as DNA, the CDR3 is TGTGCCAGCAGCCAAGGGACAGGGTCCCTCTATGGCTACACCTTC.

The rearrangement links TRBV7-2 to TRBJ2-1; TRBD1 matches 7 bases. This CDR3 has 17 amino acids. V shed 3 bases and J 3 bases; nucleotides not matched to a gene: 11. Germline V gives CDR1 SGHTA, CDR2 FQGNSA. The CDR3: CASSFRDSSRVYNEQFF. The DNA for the CDR3 is TGTGCCAGCAGCTTCCGGGACAGCAGTCGGGTCTACAATGAGCAGTTCTTC. Full variable domain (rest looked up from reference TRBV7-2 and TRBJ2-1): GAGVSQSPSNKVTEKGKDVELRCDPISGHTALYWYRQSLGQGLEFLIYFQGNSAPDKSGLPSDRFSAERTGGSVSTLTIQRTQQEDSAVYLCASSFRDSSRVYNEQFFGPGTRLTVL.